Presented here are 5 T cell receptor beta chains from one specimen sequenced in a study of blood T cell repertoires in COVID-19. The table came from immunoSEQ multiplex PCR; TCRdb's copy has only in-frame clones and leaves some out. Found here are 350,000 to 450,000 clones, around nine tenths of them singletons; the top ten hold roughly 7.2%. The specimen was peripheral blood. These receptors were collected from a woman aged 55-70 years with COVID-19, enrolled during active disease.

The gene calls are TRBV7-3 and TRBJ1-6, with 9 bases identical to TRBD1. V shed 2 bases and J 8 bases; nucleotides not matched to a gene: 4. The CDR3 spans 15 residues. Germline lookup yields CDR1 SGHTA and CDR2 FQGTGA. The CDR3 DNA sequence: TGTGCCAGCAGCTTAGGACAGGGGAGGGATTCACCCCTCCACTTT. Translated: CASSLGQGRDSPLHF.

This sequence joins TRBV30 and TRBJ2-3, with 14 bases lining up with TRBD2. The germline gives CDR1 GTSNPN, CDR2 SVGIG (reference sequence). The CDR3 length is 19 residues. The V gene end was trimmed by 2 bases and the J gene end by 0 bases; junction bases not matched to a gene: 10. The CDR3 is CAWSLTRTSGGTSTDTQYF. DNA of the CDR3: TGTGCCTGGAGTCTCACGAGGACTAGCGGGGGGACAAGCACAGATACGCAGTATTTT. The full variable domain, its missing parts supplied by reference TRBV30 and TRBJ2-3, is SQTIHQWPATLVQPVGSPLSLECTVEGTSNPNLYWYRQAAGRGLQLLFYSVGIGQISSEVPQNLSASRPQDRQFILSSKKLLLSDSGFYLCAWSLTRTSGGTSTDTQYFGPGTRLTVL.

V usage is TRBV7-9 and J usage is TRBJ1-2; D ambiguous. Per germline, CDR1 SEHNR and CDR2 FQNEAQ (reference sequence). The V and J ends lost 0 bases and 4 bases respectively, with 9 bases between them. CDR3 length equals 14 residues. The CDR3 region has the DNA TGTGCCAGCAGCTTAGCAGCGGGCTCCTATGGCTACACCTTC. As protein: CASSLAAGSYGYTF.

V usage is TRBV5-1 and J usage is TRBJ1-3, with no clear D. Germline CDR1 and CDR2: SGHRS and YFSETQ. This CDR3 comprises 15 residues. V lost 4 bases and J lost 0, with 11 bases in between. The CDR3 bases are TGCGCCAGCAGCCTTGGGTGGAGCTCTGGAAACACCATATATTTT. It is translated as CASSLGWSSGNTIYF.

The table lists this clone with a count of one. This chain connects TRBV28 to TRBJ2-7, with a possible D match to TRBD1 (5 bases). The CDR3 extends over 14 amino acids. The germline V and J ends were trimmed by 2 bases and 3 bases, with 11 bases remaining between them. Germline CDR1 and CDR2: MDHEN and SYDVKM. The DNA for the CDR3 is TGTGCCAGCAGTTTAGTGCAGGGAATCTACGAGCAGTACTTC. Translated, it gives CASSLVQGIYEQYF.